Sequencing of this T cell receptor beta chain was carried out in a study of T cells in women clearing cervical HPV infection. About this clone itself: With the read ending 3 residues before the CDR3 end, the germline J gene is used to fill in that end.

Profiled with immunoSEQ multiplex PCR; TCRdb holds only in-frame clones, not every one. The sample's table shows 15,000 to 20,000 clones. Looked up from germline, CDR1 is KGHSH and CDR2 is LQKENI. The CDR3 has 17 residues. The chain has TRBV18 and TRBJ1-2, with TRBD1 matching 10 bases. The specimen sequenced was blood buffy coat. The TCR sequence derives from a woman between 18 and 69 years old with a cervical HPV16 infection that either progressed to CIN3+ or cleared (not recorded which). The CDR3 is CASSPPRGQGSSYDYTF. The CDR3 DNA, read in part, is TGTGCCAGCTCACCACCCCGGGGACAGGGGAGTTCCTACGAC.